The 2 T cell receptor beta chains presented below share a single source sample, sequenced in a study of cytomegalovirus exposure and HLA in healthy donors. With 60 Vbeta and 13 Jbeta primers, the PCR was carried out. Sequencing was performed with immunoSEQ multiplex PCR; in TCRdb, only in-frame clones are kept and a portion is missing. Of tens of thousands of clones listed, over 70% were seen once; the top ten hold over 7%. The source material was PBMCs. Receptors were obtained from a man in his sixties in good health and CMV-seropositive.

J is TRBJ2-5 and V is TRBV7-9; 10 bases are a match to TRBD2. Looked up from germline, CDR1 is SEHNR and CDR2 is FQNEAQ (reference sequence). CDR3 length: 15 amino acids. The trim removed 5 bases at V and 1 base at J, leaving 4 bases unmatched. CDR3 loop: CASSERTSGQETQYF. In DNA, the CDR3 is TGTGCCAGCAGCGAACGGACTAGCGGCCAAGAGACCCAGTACTTC.

The CDR3 nucleotides are TGTGCCAGCAGCTTAGGGGTTCGGCAGGGGGGCTACACCTTC. It codes for CASSLGVRQGGYTF. The chain is built from TRBV11-2 and TRBJ1-2; TRBD1 might be the D (6 bases). Germline CDR1 is SGHAT and CDR2 is FQNNGV. V lost 1 base and J lost 8, with 14 bases in between. The length of the CDR3 is 14 residues. Filled out from reference TRBV11-2 and TRBJ1-2, the complete variable domain reads EAGVAQSPRYKIIEKRQSVAFWCNPISGHATLYWYQQILGQGPKLLIQFQNNGVVDDSQLPKDRFSAERLKGVDSTLKIQPAKLEDSAVYLCASSLGVRQGGYTFGSGTRLTVV.